This T cell receptor beta chain was observed in a study of blood T cells in healthy people across ages. Study summary: With template switching, about one barcoded beta molecule was captured per two T cells.

Primed by a sample-barcoded 5' primer and a J-beta primer mix, a second PCR proceeded for 7 to 11 cycles. From the 5' RACE reads, TCRdb called clonotypes with MiXCR, one entry per CDR3 protein. Of around 800,000 distinct CDR3 sequences listed, around 62% are singletons. Study-level points and caveats: Estimates of total diversity, which came from one million sequenced T cells, were considered to be underestimates. PBMCs were not sorted, which prevented a conclusive comparison of naive versus antigen-experienced cells. TCR beta diversity per million T cells fell roughly linearly with age.

V was clipped by 6 bases and J by 3 bases, with 11 bases between them. Per germline, CDR1 MDHEN and CDR2 SYDVKM. The CDR3 is 13 amino acids. On this clonotype: Antigen specificity is unknown.

The TCR originated in a man younger than 40 in good health. This chain connects TRBV28 to TRBJ1-2, with D unresolved. The source material was blood. CDR3: CASSDPDYYGYTF. The CDR3 DNA follows: TGTGCCAGCAGCGACCCCGACTACTATGGCTACACCTTC.